Following are 19 T cell receptor beta chains from one sample sequenced in a study of shared clonotypes between healthy human individuals (dated by TCRdb to 2018 to 2020). Libraries were constructed by the immunoSEQ multiplex PCR assay. As stored in TCRdb, this immuneACCESS dataset retains in-frame rearrangements with V and J assigned. A fraction of the clones does not appear; measured against another copy, unresolved V genes explain less than half of the discrepancy, and the remainder lacks a known reason. The sample profile shows under 1 million clones; 92% of them were found once. Under 30% of the sample is taken by the ten largest. CD8 naive samples were obtained by positive selection for CCR7 among CD45RO-negative cells, yielding a CD45RA+CCR7+ population from which TemRA cells were excluded. The sequenced material came from naive CD8+ T cells sorted from blood. This sample's cell subset or site label indicates: CD45RA+CCR7+. These receptors were taken from a man aged 30 to 39 in good health.

The J gene is TRBJ1-5, the V gene TRBV15, with TRBD1 matching over 9 bases. Germline V gene sequence: CDR1 LNHNV, CDR2 YYDKDF (reference sequence). The V gene end was trimmed by 2 bases and the J gene end by 7 bases; junction bases not matched to a gene: 9. The CDR3 has 16 residues. The CDR3 sequence: CATSRNQQGAYQPQHF. Here the CDR3 DNA reads TGTGCCACCAGCAGAAATCAACAGGGGGCATACCAGCCCCAGCATTTT.

This clone occurred once. The chain links TRBV27 to TRBJ2-7; 13 positions match TRBD2. The germline CDR1 and CDR2 sequences are MNHEY and SMNVEV (reference sequence). The V gene end was trimmed by 8 bases and the J gene end by 7 bases; junction bases not matched to a gene: 8. This CDR3 is built from 14 residues. CDR3 bases: TGTGCCAGCCGGGAACTAGCGGGAGGGCCGGAGCAGTACTTC. Translating it yields CASRELAGGPEQYF.

The chain has TRBV5-8 and TRBJ2-5; 8 bases fit TRBD1. Germline V lookup: CDR1 SGHTS, CDR2 YDEGEE. This CDR3 is built from 15 residues. V lost 4 bases, J lost 1 base, and 6 bases stayed unmatched. The CDR3 reads CASSRGQGLQETQYF. The CDR3, as DNA: TGTGCCAGCAGCCGCGGACAGGGCCTCCAAGAGACCCAGTACTTC.

In its sample, this clone was seen a few times. This CDR3 is also generated by other DNA sequences in the sample. This chain links TRBV7-9 with TRBJ2-7; D is undetermined. Trimming cost V 5 bases and J 2 bases, with 7 bases left between them. The CDR3 contains 12 residues. Germline V gene data show CDR1 as SEHNR and CDR2 as FQNEAQ (reference sequence). As DNA, the CDR3 is TGTGCCAGCAGCATTGTCCCCTACGAGCAGTACTTC. Its translation: CASSIVPYEQYF.

The chain couples TRBV27 to TRBJ1-2; the D gene is possibly TRBD1 (6 bases). This CDR3 has 15 amino acids. V was trimmed by 1 base and J by 10 bases, leaving 19 bases between them. The germline V gene has CDR1 MNHEY and CDR2 SMNVEV (reference sequence). CDR3 DNA sequence: TGTGCCAGCAGTTTATGGGGGTCGGGGGGCAGTGACTACACCTTC. Its translation: CASSLWGSGGSDYTF.

In DNA, the CDR3 is TGCAGCGTTGAAGCCGCACAGGGGCTGGACTATGGCTACACCTTC. Translation gives CSVEAAQGLDYGYTF. The chain uses TRBV29-1 and TRBJ1-2, with 7 bases fitting TRBD1. This CDR3 has 15 residues. V was clipped by 1 base and J by 3 bases; unmatched bases: 8. Germline-derived CDR1 and CDR2 are SQVTM and ANQGSEA.

The rearrangement joins TRBV7-9 to TRBJ2-5; no reliable D call. With 5 bases removed from V and 3 bases from J, the gap between germline ends came to 19 bases. Germline V gene sequence: CDR1 SEHNR, CDR2 FQNEAQ (reference sequence). The CDR3 has 16 residues. The CDR3 sequence is CASSRRQTPREETQYF. CDR3 coding DNA: TGTGCCAGCAGCCGGCGCCAGACACCTAGGGAAGAGACCCAGTACTTC.

The gene calls are TRBV4-1 and TRBJ2-7, with D tentatively TRBD1 (5 bases). V was cut by 1 base and J by 6 bases, with 22 bases left in between. The CDR3 consists of 17 residues. Germline V gene sequence: CDR1 MGHRA, CDR2 YSYEKL. CDR3 DNA sequence: TGCGCCAGCAGCCAAGCGTACGCCGGTGGACAACACCGCGAGCAGTACTTC. Its translation is CASSQAYAGGQHREQYF.

The rearrangement links TRBV19 to TRBJ1-1; D is unresolved. The V and J ends lost 3 bases and 1 base respectively, with 6 bases between them. The germline V gene has CDR1 LNHDA and CDR2 SQIVND (reference sequence). There are 13 residues in the CDR3. For the CDR3, the DNA is TGTGCCAGTAGTATGATCTCGAACACTGAAGCTTTCTTT. Translation gives CASSMISNTEAFF.

The chain employs TRBV4-1 and TRBJ2-3, with 7 nucleotides matching TRBD1. Germline V CDR1 and CDR2: MGHRA, YSYEKL. The CDR3 extends over 16 amino acids. V lost 3 bases, J lost 0 bases, and 6 bases stayed unmatched. CDR3 loop: CASSHQQGPSTDTQYF. The DNA of the CDR3 is TGCGCCAGCAGCCACCAACAGGGGCCGAGCACAGATACGCAGTATTTT.

This clone was recorded a few times. This sample includes further DNA sequences coding for the same CDR3. The chain joins TRBV27 to TRBJ2-1, with 11 bases matching TRBD2. CDR1 and CDR2 from the germline V gene are MNHEY and SMNVEV (reference sequence). Trimming took 5 bases from V and 7 from J; bases not matched to a gene: 7. The CDR3 runs to 15 residues. The CDR3 DNA reads as TGTGCCAGCAGTCCCGGACTAGCGGGCGTAAATGAGCAGTTCTTC. Encoded protein: CASSPGLAGVNEQFF.

This clone has just a few counts. The rearrangement uses TRBV7-6 and TRBJ2-7, with 9 bases matching TRBD2. Trimming at V came to 4 bases and at J to 2 bases, leaving 3 bases not matched to a gene. The CDR3 totals 14 residues. From germline, CDR1 is SGHVS and CDR2 FNYEAQ. The CDR3 DNA sequence: TGTGCCAGCAGCTCGACTAGCGGAGCCTACGAGCAGTACTTC. This gives the protein CASSSTSGAYEQYF.

The V gene is TRBV19, the J gene TRBJ1-3; no reliable D call. Trimming left V 5 bases short and J 0 bases short, with 14 bases between. This CDR3 is built from 16 residues. Germline V gene lookup returns CDR1 LNHDA and CDR2 SQIVND (reference sequence). The CDR3 nucleotides read TGTGCCAGTAGTCAAGTCCATTTCCCCTCTGGAAACACCATATATTTT. This encodes CASSQVHFPSGNTIYF.

The V and J genes are TRBV28 and TRBJ2-1; 8 bases are shared with TRBD2. Germline V gives CDR1 MDHEN, CDR2 SYDVKM. There are 16 residues in the CDR3. V dropped 1 base and J dropped 3; count of bases not matched to a gene: 5. The CDR3: CASSLSRTSFYNEQFF. The DNA for the CDR3 is TGTGCCAGCAGTTTATCGAGGACTAGCTTCTACAATGAGCAGTTCTTC.

This clone was counted a single time. The chain combines TRBV28 with TRBJ2-3; 14 bases agree with TRBD2. Germline V lookup: CDR1 MDHEN, CDR2 SYDVKM. The CDR3 extends over 16 amino acids. The trim removed 4 bases at V and 5 bases at J, leaving 5 bases unmatched. CDR3 nucleotide sequence: TGTGCCAGCAGTTCGGGACTAGCGGGAGTATTAGATACGCAGTATTTT. Translation gives CASSSGLAGVLDTQYF.

The gene calls are TRBV5-6 and TRBJ2-7; 9 bases are shared with TRBD1. With V trimmed by 3 bases and J by 0 bases, 4 bases remained unmatched. Germline CDR1 reads SGHDT; CDR2 reads YYEEEE. The CDR3 sequence is 15 residues long. CDR3 DNA sequence: TGTGCCAGCAGCTATCCGACAGGGGGCTCCTACGAGCAGTACTTC. Amino acid sequence: CASSYPTGGSYEQYF.

The J gene is TRBJ2-7, the V gene TRBV5-6; D gene unclear. V dropped 1 base and J dropped 2 bases, with 4 bases sitting between them. Per the germline V gene, CDR1 is SGHDT and CDR2 is YYEEEE. The CDR3 sequence is 12 residues long. Written as DNA, the CDR3 is TGTGCCAGCAGCTTGCGGCCCTACGAGCAGTACTTC. It encodes CASSLRPYEQYF.

The chain employs TRBV5-8 and TRBJ1-1, with a weak D call TRBD1 (5 bases). The CDR3 runs to 14 residues. Per the germline V gene, CDR1 is SGHTS and CDR2 is YDEGEE. V lost 6 bases to trimming and J lost 1 base, with 13 bases between them. The CDR3 nucleotides are TGTGCCAGCACCGTGGTAGGACAGAACACTGAAGCTTTCTTT. Translation gives CASTVVGQNTEAFF. The full variable domain, in which reference TRBV5-8 and TRBJ1-1 provide the parts outside the CDR3, is EAGVTQSPTHLIKTRGQQATLRCSPISGHTSVYWYQQALGLGLQFLLWYDEGEERNRGNFPPRFSGRQFPNYSSELNVNALELEDSALYLCASTVVGQNTEAFFGQGTRLTVV.

The chain couples TRBV28 to TRBJ2-5, with D perhaps given as TRBD1 or TRBD2 (6 bases each). Germline V lookup: CDR1 MDHEN, CDR2 SYDVKM. V dropped 11 bases and J dropped 1 base, with 20 bases sitting between them. There are 15 residues in the CDR3. CDR3 in DNA: TGTGCCTCCTCCGAGGGGGGCTTAGTCCAAGAGACCCAGTACTTC. Protein sequence: CASSEGGLVQETQYF.